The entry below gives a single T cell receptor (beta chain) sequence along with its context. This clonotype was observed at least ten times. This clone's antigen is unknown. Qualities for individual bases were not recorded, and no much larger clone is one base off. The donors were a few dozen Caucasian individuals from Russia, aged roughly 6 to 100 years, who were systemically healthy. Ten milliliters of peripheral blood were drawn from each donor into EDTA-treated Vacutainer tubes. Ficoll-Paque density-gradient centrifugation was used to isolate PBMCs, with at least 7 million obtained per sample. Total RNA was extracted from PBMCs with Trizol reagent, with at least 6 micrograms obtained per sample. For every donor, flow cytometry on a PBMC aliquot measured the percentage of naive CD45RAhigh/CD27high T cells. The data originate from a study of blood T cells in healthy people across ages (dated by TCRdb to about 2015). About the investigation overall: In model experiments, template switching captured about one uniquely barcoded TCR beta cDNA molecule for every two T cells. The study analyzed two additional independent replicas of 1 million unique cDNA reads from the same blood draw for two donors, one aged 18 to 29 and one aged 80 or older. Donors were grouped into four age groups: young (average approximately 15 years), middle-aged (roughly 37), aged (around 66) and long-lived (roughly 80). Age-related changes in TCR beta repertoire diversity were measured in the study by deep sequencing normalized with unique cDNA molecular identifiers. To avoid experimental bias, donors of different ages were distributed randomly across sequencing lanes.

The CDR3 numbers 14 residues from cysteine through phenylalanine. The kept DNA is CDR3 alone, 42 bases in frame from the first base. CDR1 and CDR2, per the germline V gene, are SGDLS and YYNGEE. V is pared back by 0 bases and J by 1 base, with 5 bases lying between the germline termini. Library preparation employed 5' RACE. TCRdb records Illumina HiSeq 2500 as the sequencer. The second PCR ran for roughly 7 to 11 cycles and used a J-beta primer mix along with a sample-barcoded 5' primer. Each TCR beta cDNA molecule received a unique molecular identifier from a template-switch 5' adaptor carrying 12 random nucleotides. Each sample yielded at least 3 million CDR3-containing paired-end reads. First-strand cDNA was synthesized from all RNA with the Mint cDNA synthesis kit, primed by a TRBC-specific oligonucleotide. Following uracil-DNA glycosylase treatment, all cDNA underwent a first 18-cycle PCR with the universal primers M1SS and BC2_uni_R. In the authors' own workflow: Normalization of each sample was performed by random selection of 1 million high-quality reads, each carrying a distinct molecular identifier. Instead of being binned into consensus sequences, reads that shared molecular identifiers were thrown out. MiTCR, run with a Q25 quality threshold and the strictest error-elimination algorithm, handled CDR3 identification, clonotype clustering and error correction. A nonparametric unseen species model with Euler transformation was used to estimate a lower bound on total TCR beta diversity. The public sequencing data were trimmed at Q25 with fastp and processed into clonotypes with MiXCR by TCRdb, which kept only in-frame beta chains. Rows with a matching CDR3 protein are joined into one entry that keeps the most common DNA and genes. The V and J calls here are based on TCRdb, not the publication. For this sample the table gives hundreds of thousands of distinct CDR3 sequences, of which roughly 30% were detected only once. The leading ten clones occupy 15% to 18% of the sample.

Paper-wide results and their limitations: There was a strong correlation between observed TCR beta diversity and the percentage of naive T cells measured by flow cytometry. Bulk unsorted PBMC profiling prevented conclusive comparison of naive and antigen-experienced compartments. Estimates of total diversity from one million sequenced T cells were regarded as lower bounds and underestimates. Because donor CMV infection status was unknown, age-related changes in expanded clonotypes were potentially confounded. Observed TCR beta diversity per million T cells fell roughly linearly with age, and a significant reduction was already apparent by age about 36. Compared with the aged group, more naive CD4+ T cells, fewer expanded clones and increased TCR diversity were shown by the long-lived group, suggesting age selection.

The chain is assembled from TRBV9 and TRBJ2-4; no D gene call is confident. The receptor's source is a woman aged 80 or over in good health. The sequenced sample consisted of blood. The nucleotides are TGTGCCAGCAGCGTAGGGTCCGCCAAAAACATTCAGTACTTC. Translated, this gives CASSVGSAKNIQYF.